These 27 T cell receptor beta chains share one sample of origin, sequenced in a study of vaccination and CD4 T cells after COVID-19. Cultured CD4+ T cell DNA was sequenced using the Oncomine TCR Beta short-read assay. TCRdb itself ran the PCR reads through MiXCR, one entry per CDR3 protein. The sample has around 12,000 distinct CDR3 sequences; 45% are singletons. Documented treatment: roughly 11-day PBMC culture with coronavirus spike peptide pools or control peptides (ViraFEST assay). Which antigens these TCRs recognize remains unknown. The specimen was CD4+ T cells from blood, cultured in vitro, collected after SARS-CoV-2 vaccination. Receptor source: a human donor who had recovered from COVID-19.

This chain links TRBV12-3 or TRBV12-4 with TRBJ2-7; D is unresolved. The V end lost 3 bases, the J end lost 2 bases, and 11 bases lay between the germline ends. This CDR3 has 14 residues. The CDR3 coding sequence is TGTGCCAGCAGTTTCGTAATAGGCCCCTACGAGCAGTACTTC. It codes for CASSFVIGPYEQYF.

The chain links TRBV28 to TRBJ2-1; 15 bases agree with TRBD2. The trim removed 6 bases at V and 7 bases at J, leaving 4 bases unmatched. Germline CDR1 is MDHEN and CDR2 is SYDVKM. CDR3 length: 15 residues. The CDR3 loop reads CASRWTSGGVNEQFF. The CDR3 nucleotides read TGTGCCAGCAGGTGGACTAGCGGGGGGGTGAATGAGCAGTTCTTC.

This chain links TRBV7-2 with TRBJ2-3; no clear D. Germline V gene data show CDR1 as SGHTA and CDR2 as FQGNSA. Trimming removed 1 base from V and 3 bases from J, with 14 bases in between. The CDR3 loop spans 16 amino acids. The CDR3 spells CASSLGWAVVTDTQYF. The CDR3 DNA follows: TGTGCCAGCAGCTTAGGATGGGCGGTAGTAACAGATACGCAGTATTTT.

This clonotype was seen more than once but under ten times. The chain links TRBV6-2 or TRBV6-3 to TRBJ1-2, with 8 bases aligning to TRBD1. The CDR3 has 13 amino acids. With V trimmed by 6 bases and J by 5 bases, 5 bases remained unmatched. Per germline, CDR1 MNHEY and CDR2 SVGEGT. In nucleotides, the CDR3 is TGTGCCAGCAGGATGACAGGGGAATATGGCTACACCTTC. This sequence encodes CASRMTGEYGYTF.

This chain uses TRBV6-1 with TRBJ1-5; D gene unclear. Germline CDR1 reads MNHNS; CDR2 reads SASEGT. The CDR3 is 16 amino acids. V lost 1 base to trimming and J lost 1 base, with 11 bases between them. The CDR3 protein is CASSEVGFWSNQPQHF. The CDR3 DNA follows: TGTGCCAGCAGTGAAGTAGGGTTTTGGAGCAATCAGCCCCAGCATTTT.

The V call is TRBV18, the J call TRBJ2-4; possible D gene TRBD2, 6 bases. V was cut by 2 bases and J by 1 base, with 6 bases left in between. Germline V gives CDR1 KGHSH, CDR2 LQKENI. CDR3 length: 14 amino acids. CDR3 residues: CASSPSGAKNIQYF. In DNA, the CDR3 is TGTGCCAGCTCACCAAGCGGGGCCAAAAACATTCAGTACTTC.

The chain couples TRBV7-9 to TRBJ2-2; 12 bases are shared with TRBD2. J was trimmed by 4 bases and V by 3 bases; bases with no gene match: 9. Per germline, CDR1 SEHNR and CDR2 FQNEAQ (reference sequence). CDR3 length equals 18 residues. The CDR3 loop reads CASSFGTSGFGVTGELFF. Here the CDR3 DNA reads TGTGCCAGCAGCTTTGGGACTAGCGGGTTCGGAGTCACCGGGGAGCTGTTTTTT.

The gene calls are TRBV4-2 and TRBJ2-1; 9 bases map to TRBD2. This CDR3 has 15 amino acids. Germline V gene lookup returns CDR1 LGHNA and CDR2 YNFKEQ. V dropped 4 bases and J dropped 4; count of bases not matched to a gene: 5. The CDR3 DNA follows: TGTGCCAGCAGCCCACCGACTAGCGGTTACAATGAGCAGTTCTTC. Translated, it gives CASSPPTSGYNEQFF.

The gene calls are TRBV28 and TRBJ2-7; the match to TRBD2 covers 8 bases. Trimming took 5 bases from V and 5 from J; bases not matched to a gene: 14. The length of the CDR3 is 16 residues. The germline gives CDR1 MDHEN, CDR2 SYDVKM. The DNA for the CDR3 is TGTGCCAGCAGTATATACTATCCCGGGACTAGTCACGAGCAGTACTTC. It is translated as CASSIYYPGTSHEQYF.

There are a few counts of this clonotype. This chain joins TRBV5-8 and TRBJ1-5, with D tentatively TRBD1 (6 bases). CDR1 is SGHTS, CDR2 YDEGEE, per germline. The V and J ends lost 3 bases and 3 bases respectively, with 13 bases between them. The CDR3 extends over 15 amino acids. The CDR3 DNA is TGTGCCAGCAGCTCACTACAGGGAAACAATCAGCCCCAGCATTTT. This translates into CASSSLQGNNQPQHF.

This clonotype was counted only a few times. This chain links TRBV20-1 with TRBJ2-7, with a tentative D call TRBD2 (5 bases). The V gene lost 6 bases and the J gene lost 1 base, with 16 bases spanning the gap. Germline V gives CDR1 DFQATT, CDR2 SNEGSKA (reference sequence). The CDR3 loop spans 14 amino acids. CDR3 nucleotide sequence: TGCAGTGCCCCCGCGAGCGGAGGTTCCTACGAGCAGTACTTC. Amino acid sequence: CSAPASGGSYEQYF.

A few counts support this clonotype. This sequence joins TRBV2 and TRBJ1-6; D call uncertain. Germline V gene sequence: CDR1 SNHLY, CDR2 FYNNEI. The CDR3 runs to 17 residues. V lost 3 bases, J lost 1 base, and 13 bases lay in between. This chain's CDR3 is CASSDDSRASYNSPLHF. The CDR3, as DNA: TGTGCCAGCAGTGATGATAGTAGGGCGTCCTATAATTCACCCCTCCACTTT.

This chain links TRBV7-8 with TRBJ2-3; D is undetermined. V shed 9 bases and J shed 2 bases, with 21 bases lying between them. The germline V gene has CDR1 SGHVS and CDR2 FQNEAQ. The length of the CDR3 is 16 residues. The CDR3 DNA reads TGTGCCAGTACAAAGGATCTTCGGATATTCACAGATACGCAGTATTTT. It specifies CASTKDLRIFTDTQYF.

Of note for this clonotype: A much larger clone sits a single nucleotide away, making a read error possible. The J gene is TRBJ1-5, the V gene TRBV4-2; unclear D gene. CDR1 and CDR2 (germline): LGHNA, YNFKEQ. The CDR3 contains 13 residues. CDR3 DNA: TGTGCCAGCAGCCTTCAGAAAAATCGGCCCCAGCATTTT. Protein sequence: CASSLQKNRPQHF.

This clonotype was detected only a few times. This sequence joins TRBV19 and TRBJ2-3; 15 positions match TRBD2. Germline lookup yields CDR1 LNHDA and CDR2 SQIVND (reference sequence). The CDR3 totals 16 residues. Germline trimming cut 6 bases from V and 5 bases from J; bases unmatched to any gene: 6. Written as DNA, the CDR3 is TGTGCCAGTAGCAGGACTAGCGGGAGGGCCGGAGATACGCAGTATTTT. Translating gives CASSRTSGRAGDTQYF.

The chain recombines TRBV20-1 with TRBJ1-5; unclear D gene. The ends were cut back, 0 bases at V and 4 bases at J, with 13 bases in the middle. CDR3 length: 15 amino acids. Germline CDR1 is DFQATT and CDR2 is SNEGSKA (reference sequence). The CDR3 reads CSARDEGLKNQPQHF. The DNA of the CDR3 is TGCAGTGCTAGAGATGAGGGATTAAAAAATCAGCCCCAGCATTTT.

The chain couples TRBV4-1 to TRBJ1-5, with a possible D match to TRBD1 (5 bases). Per germline, CDR1 MGHRA and CDR2 YSYEKL. Trimming took 2 bases from V and 3 from J, leaving 17 bases between them. The CDR3 length is 17 residues. Written as DNA, the CDR3 is TGCGCCAGCAGCCAACCGGGGGTTGCGAGGGTCAATCAGCCCCAGCATTTT. Translated: CASSQPGVARVNQPQHF.

This chain links TRBV27 with TRBJ2-3; D is possibly TRBD1 (6 bases). The CDR3 sequence is 16 residues long. Germline assignment: CDR1 MNHEY and CDR2 SMNVEV (reference sequence). Trimming shortened V by 5 bases and J by 0 bases, and 15 bases separated the two germline ends. The DNA of the CDR3 is TGTGCCAGCAGTACCCTTCGACAGGCTAGCACAGATACGCAGTATTTT. It encodes CASSTLRQASTDTQYF.

This clonotype was seen a single time. The junction and the germline gene differ at one end; a read error may be behind it. The V gene is TRBV19, the J gene TRBJ2-7, with D possibly TRBD2 on 7 matching bases. The CDR3 totals 15 residues. The V gene's germline CDR1 is LNHDA and CDR2 SQIVND (reference sequence). The CDR3 DNA reads TGTACCAGTAGTATAGGGGGGGCCCGCTCCTACGAGCAGTACTTC. Translated: CTSSIGGARSYEQYF. The variable domain in full, completed from reference TRBV19 and TRBJ2-7, reads DGGITQSPKYLFRKEGQNVTLSCEQNLNHDAMYWYRQDPGQGLRLIYYSQIVNDFQKGDIAEGYSVSREKKESFPLTVTSAQKNPTAFYLCTSSIGGARSYEQYFGPGTRLTVT.

The V call is TRBV11-2, the J call TRBJ2-7; D uncertain. Germline V gene lookup returns CDR1 SGHAT and CDR2 FQNNGV. This CDR3 has 14 residues. V lost 6 bases, J lost 1 base, and 13 bases lay in between. CDR3 DNA: TGTGCCAGCAGGAAACGGACGAATTCCTACGAGCAGTACTTC. It specifies CASRKRTNSYEQYF.

V gene TRBV6-1 combines with J gene TRBJ2-7, with D perhaps matching TRBD2 (5 bases). The CDR3 is made up of 15 amino acids. Germline loops: CDR1 MNHNS, CDR2 SASEGT. V dropped 4 bases and J dropped 6 bases, with 19 bases sitting between them. CDR3 bases: TGTGCCAGCAGTGTAAAACCGGGAAGCTGGCTCGAGCAGTACTTC. Protein: CASSVKPGSWLEQYF.

The chain employs TRBV6-2 or TRBV6-3 and TRBJ2-5; 8 bases line up with TRBD2. Germline trimming cut 0 bases from V and 7 bases from J; bases unmatched to any gene: 19. Germline CDR1 and CDR2: MNHEY and SVGEGT. This CDR3 is 19 amino acids long. The CDR3 here is CASSYSGLERSYNRATQYF. Written as DNA, the CDR3 is TGTGCCAGCAGTTACTCGGGACTAGAACGGTCCTACAATCGGGCGACCCAGTACTTC.

The genes are TRBV28 and TRBJ2-7, with TRBD2 identical over 14 bases. Per the germline V gene, CDR1 is MDHEN and CDR2 is SYDVKM. The CDR3 spans 15 residues. V lost 4 bases to trimming and J lost 6 bases; unmatched junction nucleotides: 5. The CDR3 reads CASSSGGLAGAEQYF. Written as DNA, the CDR3 is TGTGCCAGCAGTTCCGGGGGACTAGCGGGAGCCGAGCAGTACTTC.

The chain uses TRBV29-1 and TRBJ2-2; 14 bases match TRBD2. Losses at the gene ends were 3 bases for V and 1 base for J; bases not matched to a gene: 1. CDR1 and CDR2 from the germline V gene are SQVTM and ANQGSEA. The CDR3 is 16 amino acids. This chain's CDR3 is CSVEGLAGVNTGELFF. CDR3 coding DNA: TGCAGCGTTGAGGGACTAGCGGGAGTGAACACCGGGGAGCTGTTTTTT.

The CDR3 loop reads CASSYSRGYEQYF. DNA for the CDR3: TGTGCCAGCAGTTACTCACGCGGGTACGAGCAGTACTTC. V and J are TRBV6-5 and TRBJ2-7; D is perhaps TRBD2 (5 bases). Germline values: CDR1 MNHEY, CDR2 SVGAGI. V was trimmed by 0 bases and J by 4 bases, leaving 7 bases between them. The CDR3 runs 13 residues.

This clonotype showed up just a few times. The CDR3 sequence is CASTRQGAHGYTF. CDR3 in DNA: TGTGCCAGCACCAGACAGGGGGCGCACGGCTACACCTTC. This chain uses TRBV2 with TRBJ1-2; 10 bases match TRBD1. The V and J ends lost 7 bases and 8 bases, in that order; junction bases with no gene match: 7. This CDR3 spans 13 amino acids. The germline V gene has CDR1 SNHLY and CDR2 FYNNEI.

The chain uses TRBV6-2 or TRBV6-3 and TRBJ1-3; D is unresolved. V gave up 5 bases and J gave up 5 bases, with 7 bases separating them. CDR1 MNHEY and CDR2 SVGEGT come from the germline V gene. The CDR3 runs 12 residues. CDR3 sequence (DNA): TGTGCCAGCAGTATGCTGAGAAACACCATATATTTT. Amino acid sequence: CASSMLRNTIYF.